This TCR beta chain was profiled in a study of T cells in localized non-small cell lung cancer. By sample share, this clone is medium-sized (0.01 to 0.1%). Trimming removed 0 bases at V and 2 bases at J, with 5 bases between. CDR1 SEHNR and CDR2 FQNEAQ come from the germline V gene (reference sequence). This CDR3 spans 15 amino acids. Data came from immunoSEQ multiplex PCR; TCRdb stores just in-frame clones and leaves some out. The sample lists tens of thousands of clones, 87% occurring once. Here the sequenced sample was PBMCs, taken before any cancer treatment. This TCR came from a man aged 35-69 years with stage II squamous cell lung carcinoma. V gene TRBV7-9 combines with J gene TRBJ2-6; no firm D call. The CDR3 DNA follows: TGTGCCAGCAGCTTAGCCCAAACTGGGGCCAACGTCCTGACTTTC. Translating gives CASSLAQTGANVLTF.